The T cell receptor (beta chain) described here comes from a study of blood T cell repertoires in COVID-19. This table comes from immunoSEQ multiplex PCR, and its TCRdb copy is limited to in-frame clones, with some not included. The repertoire holds some 200,000 clones, about 82% seen once, with around 1% in the top ten. The CDR3 has 14 amino acids. Germline values: CDR1 SEHNR, CDR2 FQNEAQ (reference sequence). The V end was cut by 5 bases, the J end by 7 bases, with 12 bases between. V usage is TRBV7-9 and J usage is TRBJ1-6, with a tentative D call TRBD1 (6 bases). This TCR was recovered from a man between 60 and 75 years old with COVID-19, enrolled during active disease. Sequencing was performed on peripheral blood. As DNA, the CDR3 is TGTGCCAGCAGCCACAGACAGGAGAATTCACCCCTCCACTTT. This translates into CASSHRQENSPLHF.